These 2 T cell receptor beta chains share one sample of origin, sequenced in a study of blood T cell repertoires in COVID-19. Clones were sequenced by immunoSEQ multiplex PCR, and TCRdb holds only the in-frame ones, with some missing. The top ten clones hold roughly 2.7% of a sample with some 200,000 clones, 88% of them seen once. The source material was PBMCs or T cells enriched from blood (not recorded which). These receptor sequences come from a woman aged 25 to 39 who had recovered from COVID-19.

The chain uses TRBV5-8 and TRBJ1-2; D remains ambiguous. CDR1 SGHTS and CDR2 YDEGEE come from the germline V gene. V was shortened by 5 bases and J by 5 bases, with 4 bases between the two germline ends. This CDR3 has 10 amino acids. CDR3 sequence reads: CASSRYGYTF. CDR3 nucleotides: TGTGCCAGCAGTCGTTATGGCTACACCTTC.

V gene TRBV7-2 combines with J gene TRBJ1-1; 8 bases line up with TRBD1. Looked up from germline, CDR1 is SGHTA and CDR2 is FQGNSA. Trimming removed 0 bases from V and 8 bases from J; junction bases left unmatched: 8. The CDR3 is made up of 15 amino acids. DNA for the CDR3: TGTGCCAGCAGCTTAGCGCGACAGGGGACCAGGGAAGCTTTCTTT. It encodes CASSLARQGTREAFF.